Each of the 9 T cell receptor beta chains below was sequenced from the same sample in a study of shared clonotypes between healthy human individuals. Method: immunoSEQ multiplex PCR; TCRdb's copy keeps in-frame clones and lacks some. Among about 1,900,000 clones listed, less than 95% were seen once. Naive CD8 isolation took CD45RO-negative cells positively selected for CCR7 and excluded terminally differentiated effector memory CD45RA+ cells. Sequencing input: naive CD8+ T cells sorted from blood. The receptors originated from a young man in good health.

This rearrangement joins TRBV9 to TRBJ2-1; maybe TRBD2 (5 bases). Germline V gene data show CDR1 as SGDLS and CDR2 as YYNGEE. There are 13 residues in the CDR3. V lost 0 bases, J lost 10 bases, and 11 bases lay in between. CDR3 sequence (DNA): TGTGCCAGCAGCGTAGAGCCGGGCGGGGAGCAGTTCTTC. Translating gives CASSVEPGGEQFF.

The chain's CDR3 is CASSPDGGNYYEQYF. The CDR3 bases are TGTGCCAGCAGTCCTGACGGGGGGAACTACTACGAGCAGTACTTC. The rearrangement links TRBV6-6 to TRBJ2-7, with 7 bases aligning to TRBD2. The CDR3 covers 15 residues. The germline V gene has CDR1 MNHNY and CDR2 SVGAGI (reference sequence). J gave up 3 bases and V 5 bases, and 10 bases lay outside the gene matches.

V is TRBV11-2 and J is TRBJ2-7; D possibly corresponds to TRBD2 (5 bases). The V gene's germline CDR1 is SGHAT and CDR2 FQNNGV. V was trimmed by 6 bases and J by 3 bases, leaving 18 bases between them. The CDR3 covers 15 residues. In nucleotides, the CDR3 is TGTGCCAGCAGGCCTACTAGGTTAAGAGACTACGAGCAGTACTTC. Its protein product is CASRPTRLRDYEQYF. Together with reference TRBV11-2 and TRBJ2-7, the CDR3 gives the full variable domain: EAGVAQSPRYKIIEKRQSVAFWCNPISGHATLYWYQQILGQGPKLLIQFQNNGVVDDSQLPKDRFSAERLKGVDSTLKIQPAKLEDSAVYLCASRPTRLRDYEQYFGPGTRLTVT.

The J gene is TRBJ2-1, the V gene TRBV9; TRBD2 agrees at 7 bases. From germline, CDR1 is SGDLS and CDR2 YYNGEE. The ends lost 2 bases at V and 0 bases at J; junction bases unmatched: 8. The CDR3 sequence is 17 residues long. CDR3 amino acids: CASSVEGLGSSYNEQFF. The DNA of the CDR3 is TGTGCCAGCAGCGTCGAAGGACTAGGGAGCTCCTACAATGAGCAGTTCTTC.

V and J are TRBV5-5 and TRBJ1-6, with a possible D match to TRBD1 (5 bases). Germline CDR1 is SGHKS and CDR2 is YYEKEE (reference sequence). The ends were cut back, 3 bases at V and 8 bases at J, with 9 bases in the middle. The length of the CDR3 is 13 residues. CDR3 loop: CASSYGTDSPLHF. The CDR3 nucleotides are TGTGCCAGCAGCTACGGGACCGATTCACCCCTCCACTTT.

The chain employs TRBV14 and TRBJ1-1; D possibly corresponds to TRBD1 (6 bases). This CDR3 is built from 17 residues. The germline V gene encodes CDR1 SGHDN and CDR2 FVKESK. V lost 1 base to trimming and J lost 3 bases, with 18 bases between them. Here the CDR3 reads CASSQVMGGVMDTEAFF. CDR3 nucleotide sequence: TGTGCCAGCAGCCAAGTCATGGGGGGCGTAATGGACACTGAAGCTTTCTTT.

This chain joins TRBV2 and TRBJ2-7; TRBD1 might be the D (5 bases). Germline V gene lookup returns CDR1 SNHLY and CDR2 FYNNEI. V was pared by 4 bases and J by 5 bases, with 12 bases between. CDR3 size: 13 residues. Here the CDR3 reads CASSGEGVHEQYF. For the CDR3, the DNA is TGTGCCAGCAGTGGAGAAGGGGTTCACGAGCAGTACTTC.

The CDR3 bases are TGTGCCAGCAGCTTGCCCGGGAGGGCCTACGAGCAGTACTTC. Translation: CASSLPGRAYEQYF. The V and J genes are TRBV5-6 and TRBJ2-7; 8 positions agree with TRBD2. The CDR3 runs 14 residues. Germline values: CDR1 SGHDT, CDR2 YYEEEE. Trimming at V came to 1 base and at J to 2 bases, leaving 2 bases not matched to a gene.

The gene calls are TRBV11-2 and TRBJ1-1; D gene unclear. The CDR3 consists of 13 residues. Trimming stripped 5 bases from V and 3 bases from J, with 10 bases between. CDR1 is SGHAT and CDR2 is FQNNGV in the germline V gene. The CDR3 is CASSHERDTEAFF. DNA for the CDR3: TGTGCCAGCAGCCATGAGAGGGACACTGAAGCTTTCTTT.